Below, 26 T cell receptor beta chains from the same sample are listed, as sequenced in a study of cytomegalovirus exposure and HLA in healthy donors. The PCR contained 60 Vbeta and 13 Jbeta primers. Produced via immunoSEQ multiplex PCR; TCRdb's table is partial and in-frame only. The sample holds about 190,000 clones; around 79% are singletons and the top ten take around 1.5%. The sequenced material came from PBMCs. These receptor sequences come from a woman aged 45 to 65 in good health and CMV-seronegative.

The rearrangement uses TRBV28 and TRBJ1-1; D is uncertain. The CDR3 extends over 15 amino acids. Trimming stripped 6 bases from V and 6 bases from J, with 20 bases between. Germline V gene data show CDR1 as MDHEN and CDR2 as SYDVKM. This CDR3 is CASRALAVTAAEAFF. CDR3 nucleotides: TGTGCCAGCAGAGCCTTGGCAGTTACAGCCGCTGAAGCTTTCTTT.

On this clone itself: A junction boundary mismatches the germline segment, possibly from a read error. This CDR3 is also generated by other DNA sequences in the sample. J is TRBJ2-5 and V is TRBV28, with D perhaps matching TRBD1 (6 bases). The germline V gene encodes CDR1 MDHEN and CDR2 SYDVKM. The CDR3 extends over 12 amino acids. Here the CDR3 reads CAILDRQETQYF. The CDR3 region has the DNA TGTGCCATCTTGGACAGACAAGAGACTCAGTACTTC.

A word on this clone: One junction end does not reproduce the germline sequence, and a read error may be involved. The rearrangement joins TRBV5-1 to TRBJ1-1; 9 positions agree with TRBD1. Germline CDR1 and CDR2: SGHRS and YFSETQ. This CDR3 has 15 amino acids. CDR3 in DNA: TGCGCCAGCACTGGAACAGGGGGCGTGAACACTGAAGTTTTCTTT. Protein product: CASTGTGGVNTEVFF.

The rearrangement joins TRBV5-8 to TRBJ1-5; 10 bases map to TRBD1. The germline gives CDR1 SGHTS, CDR2 YDEGEE. This CDR3 spans 16 amino acids. The trim removed 4 bases at V and 3 bases at J, leaving 7 bases unmatched. Here the CDR3 reads CASSPAGQGDNQPQHF. CDR3 sequence (DNA): TGTGCCAGCAGCCCAGCCGGACAGGGGGACAATCAGCCCCAGCATTTT. The full variable domain, in which reference TRBV5-8 and TRBJ1-5 provide the parts outside the CDR3, is EAGVTQSPTHLIKTRGQQATLRCSPISGHTSVYWYQQALGLGLQFLLWYDEGEERNRGNFPPRFSGRQFPNYSSELNVNALELEDSALYLCASSPAGQGDNQPQHFGDGTRLSIL.

V is TRBV7-2 and J is TRBJ1-1, with no clear D. Germline V gene sequence: CDR1 SGHTA, CDR2 FQGNSA. Between the trimmed V and J ends, which lost 4 bases and 4 bases, there was a span of 13 bases. CDR3 length equals 14 residues. The CDR3 loop is CASSSTGGRTEAFF. The CDR3 DNA sequence: TGTGCCAGCAGCTCCACCGGAGGCCGCACTGAAGCTTTCTTT.

This sequence joins TRBV29-1 and TRBJ1-3, with D hard to call. There are 12 residues in the CDR3. V was trimmed by 4 bases and J by 4 bases, leaving 8 bases between them. Germline values: CDR1 SQVTM, CDR2 ANQGSEA. The CDR3 loop reads CSVVFGGNTIYF. CDR3 DNA sequence: TGCAGCGTTGTTTTCGGGGGAAACACCATATATTTT.

J is TRBJ2-3 and V is TRBV9; 9 nucleotides match TRBD2. This CDR3 is built from 15 residues. Germline-derived CDR1 and CDR2 are SGDLS and YYNGEE. V lost 0 bases to trimming and J lost 2 bases; unmatched junction nucleotides: 1. The CDR3, as DNA: TGTGCCAGCAGCGTAGGACTAGCGGACACAGATACGCAGTATTTT. It yields the protein CASSVGLADTDTQYF.

V usage is TRBV7-9 and J usage is TRBJ1-3; no clear D gene. This CDR3 comprises 16 residues. Trimming took off 1 base at V and 0 bases at J, with 10 bases between the two ends. The germline V gene encodes CDR1 SEHNR and CDR2 FQNEAQ (reference sequence). The CDR3 protein is CASSLGSVASGNTIYF. DNA for the CDR3: TGTGCCAGCAGCTTAGGGTCTGTGGCCTCTGGAAACACCATATATTTT.

This clone occurred once. The gene calls are TRBV19 and TRBJ1-1, with D possibly TRBD1 on 5 matching bases. This CDR3 comprises 14 residues. Germline-derived CDR1 and CDR2 are LNHDA and SQIVND (reference sequence). V lost 3 bases and J 6 bases, leaving 14 bases between the germline ends. CDR3 protein: CASSIVQGTAEAFF. CDR3 coding DNA: TGTGCCAGTAGTATTGTTCAGGGTACGGCTGAAGCTTTCTTT. Full variable domain (missing parts from reference TRBV19 and TRBJ1-1): DGGITQSPKYLFRKEGQNVTLSCEQNLNHDAMYWYRQDPGQGLRLIYYSQIVNDFQKGDIAEGYSVSREKKESFPLTVTSAQKNPTAFYLCASSIVQGTAEAFFGQGTRLTVV.

The chain couples TRBV14 to TRBJ2-1, with D possibly being TRBD2 (5 bases). Deletions cut 0 bases from V and 7 bases from J, with 10 bases between. Per germline, CDR1 SGHDN and CDR2 FVKESK. This CDR3 has 14 residues. For the CDR3, the DNA is TGTGCCAGCAGCCAAGAATTGGGGAGTAATGAGCAGTTCTTC. It codes for CASSQELGSNEQFF.

Turning to this clone: The same CDR3 can be traced to other DNA sequences in this sample. This chain uses TRBV18 with TRBJ1-1; D is possibly TRBD1 (5 bases). The V end was cut by 3 bases, the J end by 3 bases, with 11 bases between. The CDR3 contains 14 residues. The germline CDR1 and CDR2 sequences are KGHSH and LQKENI. The CDR3 region has the DNA TGTGCCAGCTCACCTCTAGGAGGGGACACTGAAGCTTTCTTT. It yields the protein CASSPLGGDTEAFF.

The chain joins TRBV29-1 to TRBJ1-2; 8 positions match TRBD1. V shed 0 bases, J shed 8 bases, and the junction held 11 bases outside the gene matches. The CDR3 totals 15 residues. In germline, CDR1 is SQVTM, CDR2 ANQGSEA. As DNA, the CDR3 is TGCAGCGTTGAAGAATGGCCGCAGGGGGCTGGGGGCTACACCTTC. It specifies CSVEEWPQGAGGYTF.

V is TRBV19 and J is TRBJ1-2; no firm D call. Per the germline V gene, CDR1 is LNHDA and CDR2 is SQIVND (reference sequence). CDR3 length: 15 amino acids. V shed 3 bases and J shed 1 base, with 12 bases lying between them. CDR3 sequence (DNA): TGTGCCAGTAGTATCCCCTCCCCAGTTAACTATGGCTACACCTTC. Translating gives CASSIPSPVNYGYTF.

The rearrangement uses TRBV7-2 and TRBJ2-2, with D maybe TRBD2 (5 bases). Trimming removed 3 bases from V and 1 base from J, with 9 bases in between. Germline V gives CDR1 SGHTA, CDR2 FQGNSA. This CDR3 has 15 amino acids. In DNA form, the CDR3 reads TGTGCCAGCAGCTTTAGCGACCTGAACACCGGGGAGCTGTTTTTT. It yields the protein CASSFSDLNTGELFF.

The chain employs TRBV6-6 and TRBJ1-5, with TRBD1 matching 9 bases. V shed 6 bases and J 5 bases; nucleotides not matched to a gene: 11. The V gene's germline CDR1 is MNHNY and CDR2 SVGAGI (reference sequence). CDR3 length: 16 amino acids. The CDR3 spells CASRSRDRALYQPQHF. The CDR3 DNA sequence: TGTGCCAGCAGATCACGGGACAGGGCCCTTTATCAGCCCCAGCATTTT.

The chain recombines TRBV5-1 with TRBJ2-6; possible D gene TRBD2, 6 bases. The germline gives CDR1 SGHRS, CDR2 YFSETQ. V lost 0 bases and J 0 bases, leaving 13 bases between the germline ends. The CDR3 consists of 18 residues. This chain's CDR3 is CASSLVGTGLSGANVLTF. Written as DNA, the CDR3 is TGCGCCAGCAGCTTGGTCGGGACGGGACTCTCTGGGGCCAACGTCCTGACTTTC.

The CDR3 here is CASSYRAGAAISEQFF. The DNA of the CDR3 is TGTGCCAGCAGTTATCGGGCAGGGGCGGCCATCAGTGAGCAGTTCTTC. The chain joins TRBV6-6 to TRBJ2-1; tentative D call: TRBD1 (6 bases). Trimming removed 3 bases at V and 9 bases at J, with 21 bases between. CDR3 length: 16 amino acids. From germline, CDR1 is MNHNY and CDR2 SVGAGI (reference sequence).

Worth noting for this clone: The junction shows a germline mismatch at one end, possibly a read error. The J gene is TRBJ1-1, the V gene TRBV6-6; 11 bases match TRBD1. The CDR3 is made up of 14 amino acids. Per germline, CDR1 MNHNY and CDR2 SVGAGI (reference sequence). In DNA form, the CDR3 reads TGTGCCAGCAGTTACGGACAGGGGGCGGTTGAAGCTTCCTTT. Translated: CASSYGQGAVEASF.

J is TRBJ1-1 and V is TRBV5-4, with TRBD1 as a possible D gene (6 bases). CDR1 is SGHNT, CDR2 YYREEE, per germline (reference sequence). Trimming pared 0 bases from V and 2 bases from J, leaving 11 bases between. The CDR3 length is 15 residues. The CDR3 DNA is TGTGCCAGCAGCTTGGACAGGGCCCGAAACACTGAAGCTTTCTTT. Its protein is CASSLDRARNTEAFF.

The chain is built from TRBV10-3 and TRBJ2-1; 8 positions agree with TRBD2. Germline CDR1 reads ENHRY; CDR2 reads SYGVKD. The length of the CDR3 is 16 residues. V shed 2 bases, J shed 8 bases, and the junction held 11 bases outside the gene matches. The CDR3 region is CAISERGREANYEQFF. The CDR3 bases are TGTGCCATCAGTGAGAGAGGGCGGGAGGCGAACTATGAGCAGTTCTTC.

This clone was picked up a small number of times. Within the sample, other DNA sequences also encode this same CDR3. The chain joins TRBV7-2 to TRBJ2-2, with D uncertain. This CDR3 region has 13 residues. Germline CDR1 is SGHTA and CDR2 is FQGNSA. Trimming removed 5 bases at V and 0 bases at J, with 4 bases between. Written as DNA, the CDR3 is TGTGCCAGCAGCCCTTCGAACACCGGGGAGCTGTTTTTT. Translating gives CASSPSNTGELFF. The whole variable domain, remainder taken from reference TRBV7-2 and TRBJ2-2, is GAGVSQSPSNKVTEKGKDVELRCDPISGHTALYWYRQSLGQGLEFLIYFQGNSAPDKSGLPSDRFSAERTGGSVSTLTIQRTQQEDSAVYLCASSPSNTGELFFGEGSRLTVL.

Worth noting for this clone: One junction end disagrees with the germline gene, perhaps due to a read error. The V gene is TRBV29-1, the J gene TRBJ1-5; D is uncertain. The germline V gene has CDR1 SQVTM and CDR2 ANQGSEA. The length of the CDR3 is 13 residues. CDR3 residues: CSVKGSSDQPQHF. For the CDR3, the DNA is TGCAGCGTTAAGGGCAGTAGCGATCAGCCCCAGCATTTT.

This chain links TRBV4-3 with TRBJ1-6, with a weak D call TRBD1 (6 bases). V was trimmed by 6 bases and J by 0 bases, leaving 9 bases between them. Germline V gene data show CDR1 as LGHNA and CDR2 as YSLEER. The CDR3 has 15 residues. This CDR3 reads CASRDSSSYNSPLHF. The CDR3 nucleotides read TGCGCCAGCAGGGACAGCAGCTCCTATAATTCACCCCTCCACTTT.

This rearrangement joins TRBV5-1 to TRBJ2-1, with 10 bases that match TRBD2. CDR1 is SGHRS and CDR2 is YFSETQ in the germline V gene. This CDR3 spans 15 amino acids. With 7 bases clipped from V and 7 bases from J, the junction kept 11 bases outside the gene matches. CDR3 residues: CASHPRASGSNEQFF. CDR3 bases: TGCGCCAGCCACCCGAGGGCTAGCGGGAGTAATGAGCAGTTCTTC.

The rearrangement joins TRBV23-1 to TRBJ1-2; 10 bases fit TRBD1. TRBV23-1 is identified as an open reading frame with a role that is uncertain. The CDR3 totals 15 residues. V dropped 4 bases and J dropped 5; count of bases not matched to a gene: 7. The CDR3 coding sequence is TGCGCCAGCAGTCTCCCTCGGACAGGGGGGTATGGCTACACCTTC. Translation gives CASSLPRTGGYGYTF.

This clone was seen once. This chain uses TRBV23-1 with TRBJ2-1, with TRBD2 matching 9 bases. TRBV23-1 is labeled an ORF, and its function is uncertain. V gave up 1 base and J gave up 5 bases; unmatched junction bases: 12. The CDR3 length is 18 residues. In nucleotides, the CDR3 is TGCGCCAGCAGTCAATGCACCGGGACTAGCCTTGTGCACAATGAGCAGTTCTTC. It codes for CASSQCTGTSLVHNEQFF.